The T cell receptor beta chain described here comes from a study of T cell repertoires in cytomegalovirus infection. Across the whole study: From public TCR beta signatures came an indication of both CMV infection and matching HLA type. The study, taken as a whole, reports: Cumulative public TCR beta family frequency identified CMV carriers with the relevant HLA.

Points on this clonotype: The antigen is not known.

TCRdb analysed the reads with MiXCR anew, one entry per CDR3 protein. The table has under 200,000 distinct CDR3 sequences, roughly 22% seen once; the top ten hold roughly 25%. The CDR3 loop spans 14 amino acids. Trimming removed 10 bases at V and 8 bases at J, with 23 bases between. This TCR was sampled from a human donor in good health (CMV status not recorded). Some clones in this sample may be carry-over from other donors' samples. The source material was CD8+ T cells from cultured PBMCs, sampled from culture after CMV antigen stimulation. The V gene is TRBV12-3 or TRBV12-4, the J gene TRBJ1-1; D may be TRBD1 (6 bases). CDR3 coding DNA: TGTGCCACCCCACCGCCGACAGGAAAACCAGAAGCTTTCTTT. Protein product: CATPPPTGKPEAFF.